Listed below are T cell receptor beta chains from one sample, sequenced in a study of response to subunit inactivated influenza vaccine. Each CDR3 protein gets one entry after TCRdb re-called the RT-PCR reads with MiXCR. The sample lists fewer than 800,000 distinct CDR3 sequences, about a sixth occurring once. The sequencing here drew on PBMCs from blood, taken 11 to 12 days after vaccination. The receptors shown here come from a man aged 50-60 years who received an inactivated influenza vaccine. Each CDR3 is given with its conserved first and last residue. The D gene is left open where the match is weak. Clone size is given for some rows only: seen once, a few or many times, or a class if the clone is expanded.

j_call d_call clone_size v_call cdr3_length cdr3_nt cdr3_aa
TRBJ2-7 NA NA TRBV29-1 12 TGCAGCGTTGCGAGGGGTCGATACGAGCAGTACTTC CSVARGRYEQYF
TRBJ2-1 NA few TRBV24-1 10 TGTGCCACCGCTCGAAGTGAGCAGTTCTTC CATARSEQFF
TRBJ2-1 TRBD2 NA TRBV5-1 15 TGCGCCAGCAGCTTGCGGACTAGCACCCACAATGAGCAGTTCTTC CASSLRTSTHNEQFF
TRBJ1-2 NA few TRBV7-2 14 TGTGCCAGCAGCTTAGCCGTGGGGGCGTATGGCTACACCTTC CASSLAVGAYGYTF
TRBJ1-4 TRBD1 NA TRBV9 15 TGTGCCAGCAGCTCTAGGACAGGGGGCGTCGAAAAACTGTTTTTT CASSSRTGGVEKLFF
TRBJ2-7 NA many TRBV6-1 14 TGTGCCAGCAGCCCCGGACGGGACGCCTACGAGCAGTACTTC CASSPGRDAYEQYF
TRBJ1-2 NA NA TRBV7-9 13 TGTGCCAGCAGCCACGGGACAAGCTATGGCTACACCTTC CASSHGTSYGYTF
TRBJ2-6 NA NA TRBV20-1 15 TGCAGTGCTAGAATCCCAGGATCTGGGGCCAACGTCCTGACTTTC CSARIPGSGANVLTF
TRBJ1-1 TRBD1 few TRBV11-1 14 TGTGCCAGCAGCCGGGACAGAGCGAACACTGAAGCTTTCTTT CASSRDRANTEAFF
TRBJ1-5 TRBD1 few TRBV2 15 TGTGCCAGCAGTAGAACAGGGGCCAACAATCAGCCCCAGCATTTT CASSRTGANNQPQHF
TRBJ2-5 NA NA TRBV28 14 TGTGCCAGCAGTGTTGTCGGGGGCGCAGAGACCCAGTACTTC CASSVVGGAETQYF
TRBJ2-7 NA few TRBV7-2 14 TGTGCCAGCAGCTTAGTGTTTGGGGGCTACGAGCAGTACTTC CASSLVFGGYEQYF
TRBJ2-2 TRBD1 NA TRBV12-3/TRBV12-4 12 TGTGCCAGCAGTTTTGGACAGGGCGGGCTGTTTTTT CASSFGQGGLFF
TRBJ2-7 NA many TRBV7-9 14 TGTGCCAGCAGCACAAACCGCCAGGGATACGAGCAGTACTTC CASSTNRQGYEQYF
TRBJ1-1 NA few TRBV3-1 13 TGTGCCAGCAGCCTTCTAGCAAGGACTGAAGCTTTCTTT CASSLLARTEAFF
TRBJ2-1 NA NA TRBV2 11 TGTGCCACGAGTACTAGGTGGGAGCAGTTCTTC CATSTRWEQFF
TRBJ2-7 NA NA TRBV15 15 TGTGCCACCAGAGCCGGACTCGATCAAATCTACGAGCAGTACTTC CATRAGLDQIYEQYF
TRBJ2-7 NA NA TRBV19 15 TGTGCCAGTAGTATAAAATCGGGCGGATCCTACGAGCAGTACTTC CASSIKSGGSYEQYF
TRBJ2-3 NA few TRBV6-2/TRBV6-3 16 TGTGCCAGCAGTTACATCAAGTCCGGGGGCACAGATACGCAGTATTTT CASSYIKSGGTDTQYF
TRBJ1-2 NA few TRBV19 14 TGTGCCAGTAGTATAGGACAGGCCCTATATGGCTACACCTTC CASSIGQALYGYTF
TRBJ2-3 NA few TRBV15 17 TGTGCCACCAGCAGGGGTCCCCGTCCTAGGGCAACAGATACGCAGTATTTT CATSRGPRPRATDTQYF
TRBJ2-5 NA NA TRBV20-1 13 TGCAGGCCCAGGCGAGGGGCGGCGGAGACCCAGTACTTC CRPRRGAAETQYF
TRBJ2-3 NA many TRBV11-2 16 TGTGCCAGCAGCTTAGGAGAAGGCCGGTGGACAGATACGCAGTATTTT CASSLGEGRWTDTQYF
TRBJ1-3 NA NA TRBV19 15 TGTGCCAGTAGGAAGACAGCCTTCCCTGGAAACACCATATATTTT CASRKTAFPGNTIYF
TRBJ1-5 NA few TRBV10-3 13 TGTGCCACCCGACAAGTCGAAGATCAGCCCCAGCATTTT CATRQVEDQPQHF
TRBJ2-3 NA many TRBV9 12 TGTGCCAGCAGCGCCCCCGGAGATACGCAGTATTTT CASSAPGDTQYF